Following are 31 T cell receptor beta chains from one sample sequenced in a study of relationships among human T cell subsets. Semiquantitative ARM-PCR amplified T cell receptor alpha and beta CDR3 regions from mRNA. Exponential amplification used communal superprimers after tagged nested gene-specific primers in ARM-PCR. TCRdb ran MiXCR on the multiplex PCR reads and lists one entry per CDR3 protein. There are about 4,000 distinct CDR3 sequences in the sample; just over 50% occur only once, and 2.8% lies in the top ten. Anti-CD294 bead selection, following depletion of CD4+CD56+ natural killer T cells, yielded the Th2 cells. Sequencing used CD4+ Th2 cells sorted from blood. These receptors originate from a man between 40 and 49 years old in good health.

This clonotype has more than one count but fewer than ten. Here the CDR3 omits its conserved ending phenylalanine or tryptophan, so a read error is the likely source. The gene calls are TRBV11-2 and TRBJ2-1; D unclear. Germline V gene data show CDR1 as SGHAT and CDR2 as FQNNGV. V lost 5 bases to trimming and J lost 0 bases, with 8 bases between them. The CDR3 has 14 amino acids. CDR3 sequence: CASSPDSSYNEQFS. CDR3 in DNA: TGTGCCAGCAGCCCTGATAGCTCCTACAATGAGCAGTTCTCC.

This chain joins TRBV20-1 and TRBJ2-1; 8 bases are shared with TRBD1. The CDR3 is 14 amino acids. Germline CDR1 and CDR2: DFQATT and SNEGSKA (reference sequence). Trimming took 3 bases from V and 4 from J; bases not matched to a gene: 5. DNA of the CDR3: TGCAGTGCTAGGTTAGGGACAGGATACAATGAGCAGTTCTTC. This gives the protein CSARLGTGYNEQFF.

In this sample, this clonotype is large (0.1 to 1%). V and J are TRBV12-3 or TRBV12-4 and TRBJ2-3; D is undetermined. This CDR3 contains 12 residues. The ends were cut back, 5 bases at V and 2 bases at J, with 5 bases in the middle. The chain's CDR3 is CASSTDTDTQYF. The CDR3 bases are TGTGCCAGCAGTACGGACACAGATACGCAGTATTTT.

This clonotype was picked up a small number of times. The rearrangement links TRBV5-1 to TRBJ2-1; possibly TRBD1 for D (6 bases). V lost 4 bases and J 1 base, leaving 12 bases between the germline ends. Germline CDR1 and CDR2: SGHRS and YFSETQ. The CDR3 has 15 amino acids. The CDR3 protein is CASSIGQISYNEQFF. The CDR3 DNA follows: TGCGCCAGCAGCATCGGACAGATATCCTACAATGAGCAGTTCTTC.

J is TRBJ2-3 and V is TRBV28, with 7 nucleotides matching TRBD1. In germline, CDR1 is MDHEN, CDR2 SYDVKM. The CDR3 spans 12 residues. This CDR3 is CGSQGGTDTQYF. The CDR3 DNA reads as TGTGGGTCCCAGGGGGGCACAGATACGCAGTATTTT.

J is TRBJ2-1 and V is TRBV20-1; TRBD2 aligns across 8 bases. This CDR3 has 12 residues. Trimming at V came to 5 bases and at J to 12 bases, leaving 9 bases not matched to a gene. Germline CDR1 and CDR2: DFQATT and SNEGSKA (reference sequence). The CDR3 region is CSAVPREARQFF. CDR3 DNA: TGCAGTGCTGTACCGCGGGAGGCAAGGCAGTTCTTC.

J is TRBJ2-5 and V is TRBV12-3 or TRBV12-4; D remains ambiguous. Between the trimmed V and J ends, which lost 3 bases and 5 bases, there was a span of 10 bases. There are 13 residues in the CDR3. CDR3 protein: CASSFRSRETQYF. CDR3 sequence (DNA): TGTGCCAGCAGTTTCAGGAGTCGCGAGACCCAGTACTTC.

For this clonotype: Because the CDR3 is missing its conserved closing phenylalanine or tryptophan, this is likely a read error. This chain uses TRBV29-1 with TRBJ2-7; perhaps TRBD2 as D (6 bases). V shed 6 bases and J shed 5 bases, with 14 bases lying between them. The germline gives CDR1 SQVTM, CDR2 ANQGSEA. The CDR3 has 12 amino acids. CDR3 in DNA: TGCAGCGTCGCCCCGGGGGTGAACGAGCAGTACCTC. Translating it yields CSVAPGVNEQYL.

This clonotype was picked up a small number of times. V is TRBV2 and J is TRBJ2-5; weak D call: TRBD1 (7 bases). The CDR3 sequence is 12 residues long. Trimming cost V 8 bases and J 4 bases, with 11 bases left between them. Germline CDR1 is SNHLY and CDR2 is FYNNEI. CDR3 bases: TGTGCCAGCGGAGGGGGCCGAGAGACCCAGTACTTC. Protein: CASGGGRETQYF.

This clonotype was recorded a few times. The chain's CDR3 is CASRMTSGGNTQYF. CDR3 coding DNA: TGTGCCAGCAGGATGACTAGCGGGGGTAATACGCAGTATTTT. The rearrangement uses TRBV12-3 or TRBV12-4 and TRBJ2-3, with 12 bases matching TRBD2. The CDR3 extends over 14 amino acids. Trimming took 6 bases from V and 7 from J; bases not matched to a gene: 5.

This chain links TRBV5-1 with TRBJ2-2; TRBD2 matches at 8 bases. CDR3 length equals 16 residues. Germline V gene data show CDR1 as SGHRS and CDR2 as YFSETQ. J gave up 0 bases and V 3 bases, and 4 bases lay outside the gene matches. CDR3 sequence reads: CASSSKRGTNTGELFF. Here the CDR3 DNA reads TGCGCCAGCAGCTCGAAGCGGGGGACGAACACCGGGGAGCTGTTTTTT.

The rearrangement links TRBV5-4 to TRBJ2-4; D unresolved. Germline V CDR1 and CDR2: SGHNT, YYREEE (reference sequence). The CDR3 sequence is 13 residues long. V was cut by 3 bases and J by 11 bases, with 15 bases left in between. The CDR3 reads CASSYERSVVQYF. In nucleotides, the CDR3 is TGTGCCAGCAGCTACGAACGTTCGGTCGTTCAGTACTTC.

This clonotype has just a few counts. The genes are TRBV10-3 and TRBJ2-7; the D is unclear. Trimming cost V 4 bases and J 3 bases, with 22 bases left between them. CDR3 length equals 17 residues. CDR1 and CDR2 (germline): ENHRY, SYGVKD. CDR3 region: CAISVGRDATNLYEQYF. CDR3 nucleotides: TGTGCCATCAGTGTAGGCCGTGACGCCACTAACCTCTACGAGCAGTACTTC.

This clonotype occurred a few times. V is TRBV7-6 and J is TRBJ2-5; the D gene is possibly TRBD2 (7 bases). Germline V lookup: CDR1 SGHVS, CDR2 FNYEAQ. The CDR3 length is 13 residues. V gave up 5 bases and J gave up 4 bases, with 11 bases separating them. CDR3 in amino acids: CASSPRGAETQYF. In nucleotides, the CDR3 is TGTGCCAGCAGCCCTCGGGGGGCAGAGACCCAGTACTTC.

The chain links TRBV5-1 to TRBJ2-1; D ambiguous. The CDR3 extends over 16 amino acids. V gave up 0 bases and J gave up 9 bases, with 19 bases separating them. The germline V gene has CDR1 SGHRS and CDR2 YFSETQ. As DNA, the CDR3 is TGCGCCAGCAGCTTGGTCGGTCAGAAAAGGGCAGGTGAGCAGTTCTTC. The encoded protein is CASSLVGQKRAGEQFF.

The CDR3: CASTGEGQRYNEQFF. CDR3 nucleotide sequence: TGTGCCAGCACCGGGGAGGGACAGAGATACAATGAGCAGTTCTTC. The chain recombines TRBV12-3 or TRBV12-4 with TRBJ2-1; either TRBD1 or TRBD2 may fit D (7 bases each). V lost 7 bases to trimming and J lost 4 bases, with 17 bases between them. The CDR3 is made up of 15 amino acids.

This clonotype is deemed large. The chain couples TRBV20-1 to TRBJ1-6; perhaps TRBD1 as D (5 bases). Germline lookup yields CDR1 DFQATT and CDR2 SNEGSKA (reference sequence). V was shortened by 4 bases and J by 7 bases, with 11 bases between the two germline ends. This CDR3 is built from 13 residues. The CDR3 here is CSATGTVNSPLHF. The CDR3 bases are TGCAGTGCTACCGGGACGGTCAATTCACCCCTCCACTTT.

This clonotype was detected a few times. This chain joins TRBV14 and TRBJ2-1; 8 nucleotides agree with TRBD2. V was pared by 6 bases and J by 2 bases, with 3 bases of the junction left unmatched. Germline lookup yields CDR1 SGHDN and CDR2 FVKESK. This CDR3 has 14 amino acids. The CDR3, as DNA: TGTGCCAGCAGAGCGGGAGACCCCTACAATGAGCAGTTCTTC. Translating it yields CASRAGDPYNEQFF.

The chain carries TRBV2 and TRBJ1-5; D gene uncertain. The CDR3 consists of 13 residues. CDR1 SNHLY and CDR2 FYNNEI come from the germline V gene. V gave up 6 bases and J gave up 5 bases, with 11 bases separating them. DNA of the CDR3: TGTGCCAGCAGCGTCCAACCCGATCAGCCCCAGCATTTT. This sequence encodes CASSVQPDQPQHF.

The chain has TRBV11-2 and TRBJ1-3; D is undetermined. V gave up 5 bases and J gave up 1 base, with 12 bases separating them. This CDR3 region has 15 residues. Germline lookup yields CDR1 SGHAT and CDR2 FQNNGV. CDR3 sequence (DNA): TGTGCCAGCAGCGTACGCACGGGGTCTGGAAACACCATATATTTT. Protein sequence: CASSVRTGSGNTIYF.

The gene calls are TRBV14 and TRBJ1-1; tentatively, D is TRBD1 (6 bases). The V end lost 4 bases, the J end lost 6 bases, and 18 bases lay between the germline ends. This CDR3 region has 15 residues. Looked up from germline, CDR1 is SGHDN and CDR2 is FVKESK. The CDR3 loop reads CASSRLGGTHSEAFF. The DNA for the CDR3 is TGTGCCAGCAGCCGTCTAGGGGGAACACATTCTGAAGCTTTCTTT.

The sample holds a few counts of this clonotype. The V gene is TRBV20-1, the J gene TRBJ2-1; D uncertain. Trimming left V 1 base short and J 10 bases short, with 11 bases between. Germline CDR1 and CDR2: DFQATT and SNEGSKA (reference sequence). CDR3 length equals 12 residues. CDR3 amino acids: CSARAPGGEQFF. DNA for the CDR3: TGCAGTGCTAGAGCCCCGGGTGGCGAGCAGTTCTTC.

On this clonotype: Germline is not matched at one junction end, which may reflect a read error. V gene TRBV20-1 combines with J gene TRBJ2-3, with 7 bases that match TRBD1. The CDR3 contains 10 residues. Germline values: CDR1 DFQATT, CDR2 SNEGSKA (reference sequence). Here the CDR3 reads CSAGTDTQYF. Here the CDR3 DNA reads TGCAGTGCCGGGACAGATACACAGTATTTT.

The rearrangement joins TRBV12-3 or TRBV12-4 to TRBJ1-3, with TRBD1 matching 8 bases. Unmatched junction bases numbered 10, after V lost 6 bases and J lost 0 bases. The CDR3 contains 17 residues. CDR3: CASRPGQGIVSGNTIYF. CDR3 nucleotide sequence: TGTGCCAGCAGACCCGGACAGGGCATCGTCTCTGGAAACACCATATATTTT.

This clonotype came up a few times. V is TRBV27 and J is TRBJ2-7; D is ambiguous. Germline V gene lookup returns CDR1 MNHEY and CDR2 SMNVEV (reference sequence). Trimming took off 8 bases at V and 4 bases at J, with 9 bases between the two ends. This CDR3 contains 11 residues. The CDR3 region is CASGPYYEQYF. CDR3 coding DNA: TGTGCCAGCGGCCCCTATTACGAGCAGTACTTC.

The chain couples TRBV11-2 to TRBJ1-2; no reliable D call. In germline, CDR1 is SGHAT, CDR2 FQNNGV. The CDR3 runs 15 residues. V was trimmed by 1 base and J by 8 bases, leaving 17 bases between them. For the CDR3, the DNA is TGTGCCAGCAGCTTAGTCTACGCGGGTTCAGGAGGCTACACCTTC. Residues: CASSLVYAGSGGYTF.

This chain joins TRBV4-1 and TRBJ1-1, with no clear D. Deletions cut 0 bases from V and 0 bases from J, with 11 bases between. Germline loops: CDR1 MGHRA, CDR2 YSYEKL. The CDR3 is made up of 16 amino acids. CDR3 residues: CASSQDWPPVNTEAFF. In DNA form, the CDR3 reads TGCGCCAGCAGCCAAGATTGGCCGCCAGTGAACACTGAAGCTTTCTTT.

CDR3 sequence (DNA): TGTGCCAGCAGCCCCCAAGGCTACACCGGGGAGCTGTTTTTT. This codes for CASSPQGYTGELFF. This chain uses TRBV7-9 with TRBJ2-2; D call uncertain. Trimming pared 5 bases from V and 3 bases from J, leaving 10 bases between. CDR1 is SEHNR and CDR2 is FQNEAQ in the germline V gene (reference sequence). The CDR3 is 14 residues long.

V and J are TRBV11-2 and TRBJ2-3, with 8 bases identical to TRBD2. V lost 0 bases to trimming and J lost 5 bases; unmatched junction nucleotides: 19. Germline-derived CDR1 and CDR2 are SGHAT and FQNNGV. CDR3 size: 20 residues. CDR3 nucleotides: TGTGCCAGCAGCTTAGATCGATGGGATTCGCGGGAGGACCGGGGAGATACGCAGTATTTT. Residues: CASSLDRWDSREDRGDTQYF.

This clonotype has only one observation. This sequence joins TRBV21-1 and TRBJ2-1. TRBV21-1 corresponds to a pseudogene. The CDR3 has 12 amino acids. DNA of the CDR3: TGTGCCAGCAGCAAAGTAGTAAATGAGCAGTTCTTC. Protein product: CASSKVVNEQFF.

The table lists this clonotype with a count of one. The chain carries TRBV5-5 and TRBJ2-3; maybe TRBD2 (6 bases). CDR1 is SGHKS, CDR2 YYEKEE, per germline (reference sequence). The CDR3 is 15 amino acids. Trimming cost V 0 bases and J 2 bases, with 10 bases left between them. As DNA, the CDR3 is TGTGCCAGCAGCTTGGGGGGAGGAACCACAGATACGCAGTATTTT. This sequence encodes CASSLGGGTTDTQYF.